This TCR beta chain was sequenced in a study of OX40 agonist ivuxolimab in advanced cancers. On the study more broadly: A male proportion of over 75% was recorded, with mean age 60 years and range 23 to 79. Antecedent anti-PD-1, anti-PD-L1 or anti-CTLA-4 therapy was permissible, with roughly 36% having received some.

With regard to this clone: Other DNA sequences in this specimen translate into the identical CDR3.

Repertoires were generated with immunoSEQ multiplex PCR, while TCRdb's copy carries only in-frame clones and drops some. Seen here are about 30,000 clones, more than 60% observed once, and the top ten hold 25% to 35%. With autoimmune disease history or systemic immunosuppression, patients were excluded. The clonotype comes from an adult with an advanced solid tumor such as melanoma, head and neck, liver or kidney cancer. Sequencing was performed on CD4+ or CD8+ T cells sorted from blood, taken in a trial of the OX40 agonist ivuxolimab.

CDR3 region: CASSLLGTLSYEQYF. Written as DNA, the CDR3 is TGTGCCAGCAGTTTGCTCGGGACGCTCTCCTACGAGCAGTACTTC. The V call is TRBV5-4, the J call TRBJ2-7; D may correspond to TRBD1 or TRBD2 (5 bases each). Germline V CDR1 and CDR2: SGHNT, YYREEE (reference sequence). The V end lost 5 bases, the J end lost 0 bases, and 15 bases lay between the germline ends. This CDR3 has 15 residues.